The entry below gives a single T cell receptor (beta chain) sequence along with its context. Its recognized antigen is unknown. There are no base qualities to consult, and no much larger clone falls within one base. CDR1 and CDR2 were assigned from the germline V gene as MGHDK and SYGVNS. Deletion took 5 bases off V and 7 bases off J, with a span of 5 bases between the germline ends. Counted from cysteine to phenylalanine, this CDR3 has 11 amino acids. Only CDR3 DNA is held: 33 bases, read in frame from base 1. The time point label here, explained by the study, means: around 24 weeks on oral tofacitinib. The treatment or condition label corresponds to: oral pan-JAK inhibitor, 5-10 mg twice daily. Peripheral blood and lesional scalp punch biopsies were obtained from patients with alopecia areata. After PBMCs were isolated by density centrifugation and stained for CD3, CD4 and CD8, a FACSAria was used to sort CD4+ and CD8+ T cells.

The library came from the immunoSEQ multiplex PCR assay. RNA was extracted from all samples and reverse transcribed into cDNA as template for TCR sequencing. First-strand cDNA was synthesized with SuperScript III using a 2:1 mix of oligo-dT and random hexamers. A synthetic immune receptor repertoire was used to assess amplification bias, and residual bias was removed computationally. The original methods were these. After raw reads were preprocessed to remove errors, the CDR3 was defined following IMGT conventions as running from the conserved cysteine to phenylalanine. To get clonality, Shannon entropy was normalized by log2 of the number of productive unique TCRs and the result was subtracted from 1. Whether scalp clones were CD4 or CD8 was inferred by matching scalp TCRbeta sequences against CD4 and CD8 repertoires sorted from blood. This immuneACCESS table, as held by TCRdb, lists in-frame sequences with V and J called but not all clones. Of the missing ones, under half trace to an unresolved V gene in checked studies; the others have no known cause. V, J and clone size derive from that table, while D and trimming were established from the DNA sequence. Counted in this sample were 150,000 to 200,000 clones; about three fifths of them appeared once. The ten most abundant clones make up under 1.2% of the sample.

This record belongs to a study of CD8+ T cells in alopecia areata (dated by TCRdb to 2016 to 2019). For context, the study as a whole: The treated patients, all with moderate-to-severe alopecia areata, were enrolled in an open-label pilot trial of oral tofacitinib given at 5 to 10 mg twice daily. RNA was obtained with the PAXgene miRNA kit for fixed scalp, the miRNeasy kit for PBMCs, and the RNeasy kit for mouse skin. Scalp tissue and sorted CD4+ and CD8+ peripheral blood T cells from patchy and totalis/universalis alopecia areata patients and from healthy controls were covered by human TCRbeta sequencing. Clonality in the scalp was compared among normal scalp (n=4), patchy alopecia areata scalp (n=8), and alopecia totalis/universalis scalp (n=8). The study used high-throughput TCRbeta sequencing to examine T cell clonal expansion in alopecia areata, in both the C3H/HeJ mouse model and human patients. Patients on tofacitinib were biopsied at baseline and after 4 and 24 weeks of treatment, and several of the patients also had a later scalp biopsy. TCRbeta CDR3 regions were amplified by immunoSEQ multiplex PCR with 35 Vbeta forward and 13 Jbeta reverse primers. Patients received tofacitinib for 6 to 18 months and were then followed off drug for 6 months to check for delayed response and recurrence. Disease severity in treated patients was measured with the SALT score, which quantifies the percentage of affected scalp surface area. The study at large found these results: With tofacitinib, both scalp clonality and the number of expanded CD8+ clones among the top 100 scalp clones went down significantly. During tofacitinib treatment, many expanded lesional clones remained in scalp and blood, and this persistence may partly explain relapse after treatment is stopped. Scalp TCR repertoire analysis is complicated because resident alphabeta T cells in normal human skin are also sequenced, whereas mouse skin is dominated by gammadelta T cells. The treated cohort was small, with a single nonresponder, so links between baseline CD8+ expansion and response need larger studies. Shared TCR sequences between patients were less evident than in mice, which may be partly attributable to HLA diversity in the patient population. Compared with normal scalp, lesional scalp had higher clonality and more expanded CD8+ clones, particularly in alopecia totalis/universalis, a pattern that suggests antigenic drive.

The TCR sequence derives from a human donor with alopecia areata. The specimen was CD4+ T cells sorted from blood, collected at week 24, from a patient treated with tofacitinib. Recombination linked TRBV25-1 to TRBJ1-4; the D gene cannot be resolved reliably. The CDR3 sequence is CASSLLEKLFF. The DNA reads as follows: TGTGCCAGCAGTTTACTTGAAAAACTGTTTTTT. This CDR3, with the reference TRBV25-1 and TRBJ1-4 proteins standing in past its ends, gives the full variable domain EADIYQTPRYLVIGTGKKITLECSQTMGHDKMYWYQQDPGMELHLIHYSYGVNSTEKGDLSSESTVSRIRTEHFPLTLESARPSHTSQYLCASSLLEKLFFGSGTQLSVL.